This TCR beta chain is drawn from a study of blood T cell repertoires in COVID-19. Living in about two dozen US areas, the participants were between roughly 18 and 90 years of age. Cohorts were based on clinical histories the participants reported. The germline gives CDR1 SGHAT, CDR2 FQNNGV. Trimming cost V 3 bases and J 7 bases, with 15 bases left between them. The CDR3 is 15 amino acids. Per the original data handling: Reference gene primers were amplified, and this amplification served to estimate nucleated cell counts. Method: immunoSEQ multiplex PCR; TCRdb's copy keeps in-frame clones and lacks some. The DNA was the basis for D and trimming; V, J and clone size are from that table. The sample contains about 280,000 clones, around 90% of which appear only once.

Source material: PBMCs or T cells enriched from blood (not recorded which). The receptor comes from a woman aged 18-29 years with acute COVID-19. This chain uses TRBV11-2 with TRBJ2-2; weak D call: TRBD1 (5 bases). CDR3: CASSFRERGNGELFF. CDR3 nucleotides: TGTGCCAGCAGCTTTCGAGAAAGGGGAAACGGGGAGCTGTTTTTT.